The 26 T cell receptor beta chains presented below share a single source sample, sequenced in a study of CD8+ T cells in alopecia areata listed by TCRdb under 2018. The time point label here, explained by the study, means: baseline before oral tofacitinib. Receptor amplification or capture employed the immunoSEQ multiplex PCR assay. For TCR sequencing, RNA was extracted from every sample and reverse transcribed into cDNA to serve as template. As stored in TCRdb, this immuneACCESS dataset retains in-frame rearrangements with V and J assigned. A fraction of the clones does not appear; measured against another copy, unresolved V genes explain less than half of the discrepancy, and the remainder lacks a known reason. The sample contains a few hundred thousand clones, under 70% of them found a single time. 1% to 1.5% of the sample is held by the ten biggest clonotypes. The input for sequencing was CD4+ T cells sorted from blood, taken at week 0. The receptor set was obtained from a human donor with alopecia areata.

The V gene is TRBV27, the J gene TRBJ1-1; no firm D call. Germline CDR1 reads MNHEY; CDR2 reads SMNVEV (reference sequence). This CDR3 has 15 residues. Trimming removed 5 bases at V and 0 bases at J, with 13 bases between. The DNA of the CDR3 is TGTGCCAGCAGTCCCCGAGTTGGGATGAACACTGAAGCTTTCTTT. Its protein is CASSPRVGMNTEAFF.

The chain recombines TRBV7-9 with TRBJ2-7, with TRBD2 identical over 14 bases. This CDR3 is 15 amino acids long. The trim removed 5 bases at V and 2 bases at J, leaving 2 bases unmatched. Germline V lookup: CDR1 SEHNR, CDR2 FQNEAQ (reference sequence). The CDR3 nucleotides are TGTGCCAGCAGCGGACTAGCGGGGGGAGCCTACGAGCAGTACTTC. Residues: CASSGLAGGAYEQYF.

The V gene is TRBV30, the J gene TRBJ2-3; a weak D match, TRBD2 (5 bases). The V gene lost 3 bases and the J gene lost 0 bases, with 16 bases spanning the gap. Germline V gives CDR1 GTSNPN, CDR2 SVGIG (reference sequence). The length of the CDR3 is 16 residues. The CDR3 coding sequence is TGTGCCTGGAGCGAAGGGAGTTCAACTAGCACAGATACGCAGTATTTT. Its protein product is CAWSEGSSTSTDTQYF.

The rearrangement joins TRBV7-9 to TRBJ2-5; 9 bases align to TRBD2. Trimming took 9 bases from V and 4 from J; bases not matched to a gene: 3. The germline gives CDR1 SEHNR, CDR2 FQNEAQ (reference sequence). The CDR3 consists of 12 residues. The CDR3 is CASAGGRETQYF. CDR3 nucleotide sequence: TGTGCCAGTGCGGGGGGGCGAGAGACCCAGTACTTC.

The chain combines TRBV29-1 with TRBJ1-5; 7 bases match TRBD1. J gave up 3 bases and V 5 bases, and 4 bases lay outside the gene matches. CDR1 and CDR2 from the germline V gene are SQVTM and ANQGSEA. The CDR3 runs to 13 residues. The CDR3 spells CSVQQGNNQPQHF. In DNA form, the CDR3 reads TGCAGCGTTCAACAGGGGAACAATCAGCCCCAGCATTTT.

The chain uses TRBV10-3 and TRBJ2-3; D uncertain. With 8 bases removed from V and 5 bases from J, the gap between germline ends came to 8 bases. The CDR3 contains 11 residues. The germline V gene has CDR1 ENHRY and CDR2 SYGVKD. The CDR3 protein is CAIGLLDTQYF. DNA of the CDR3: TGTGCCATCGGGCTGTTAGATACGCAGTATTTT.

This clone was counted once. The V call is TRBV27, the J call TRBJ1-2; no definite D call. V shed 3 bases and J shed 0 bases, with 8 bases lying between them. The CDR3 sequence is 14 residues long. Germline V gene sequence: CDR1 MNHEY, CDR2 SMNVEV (reference sequence). CDR3 loop: CASSFSAANYGYTF. In nucleotides, the CDR3 is TGTGCCAGCAGTTTTTCCGCGGCTAACTATGGCTACACCTTC.

This clone was seen only a few times. The rearrangement uses TRBV14 and TRBJ2-7, with D tentatively TRBD1 or TRBD2 (6 bases each). The CDR3 length is 16 residues. Germline V gene lookup returns CDR1 SGHDN and CDR2 FVKESK. V lost 4 bases to trimming and J lost 4 bases, with 20 bases between them. The CDR3 bases are TGTGCCAGCAGCCCTCTAGGGGGGCAGAGACAGTACGAGCAGTACTTC. Translating it yields CASSPLGGQRQYEQYF. Based on the CDR3 plus reference TRBV14 and TRBJ2-7, the full variable domain is EAGVTQFPSHSVIEKGQTVTLRCDPISGHDNLYWYRRVMGKEIKFLLHFVKESKQDESGMPNNRFLAERTGGTYSTLKVQPAELEDSGVYFCASSPLGGQRQYEQYFGPGTRLTVT.

This clone has just a few counts. The chain carries TRBV29-1 and TRBJ2-1; D gene ambiguous. The CDR3 is 10 amino acids. V lost 4 bases to trimming and J lost 9 bases, with 7 bases between them. From germline, CDR1 is SQVTM and CDR2 ANQGSEA. The CDR3 sequence is CSVGGLEQFF. CDR3 DNA: TGCAGCGTTGGGGGTCTTGAGCAGTTCTTC.

This clone was seen more than once but under ten times. V gene TRBV29-1 combines with J gene TRBJ2-7; 7 nucleotides line up with TRBD1. The CDR3 contains 13 residues. Losses at the gene ends were 1 base for V and 5 bases for J; bases not matched to a gene: 5. Germline loops: CDR1 SQVTM, CDR2 ANQGSEA. CDR3 loop: CSVEGQGVHEQYF. DNA of the CDR3: TGCAGCGTTGAAGGACAGGGAGTCCACGAGCAGTACTTC.

About this clone: Additional DNA sequences in this sample encode the identical CDR3. The chain couples TRBV10-3 to TRBJ1-1, with 8 bases identical to TRBD1. The CDR3 runs 13 residues. Germline-derived CDR1 and CDR2 are ENHRY and SYGVKD. V was clipped by 6 bases and J by 5 bases; unmatched bases: 5. This CDR3 reads CAIRDRVRTEAFF. CDR3 nucleotides: TGTGCCATCAGGGACAGGGTGAGGACTGAAGCTTTCTTT.

J is TRBJ1-2 and V is TRBV30; D uncertain. Between the trimmed V and J ends, which lost 0 bases and 7 bases, there was a span of 9 bases. In germline, CDR1 is GTSNPN, CDR2 SVGIG (reference sequence). This CDR3 comprises 12 residues. The chain's CDR3 is CAWSVSRFGYTF. Here the CDR3 DNA reads TGTGCCTGGAGTGTATCCAGATTTGGCTACACCTTC.

This clone was found once. This sequence joins TRBV10-3 and TRBJ1-2, with D perhaps TRBD1 (6 bases). This CDR3 comprises 12 residues. Trimming removed 5 bases at V and 7 bases at J, with 11 bases between. Germline loops: CDR1 ENHRY, CDR2 SYGVKD. As DNA, the CDR3 is TGTGCCATCAGTCGGGCAGGGGTTGGCTACACCTTC. Its translation: CAISRAGVGYTF.

This chain uses TRBV19 with TRBJ1-1, with D hard to call. Germline V lookup: CDR1 LNHDA, CDR2 SQIVND (reference sequence). The CDR3 covers 14 residues. The germline V and J ends were trimmed by 3 bases and 0 bases, with 8 bases remaining between them. The DNA for the CDR3 is TGTGCCAGTAGTATTGGCGCGGTGAACACTGAAGCTTTCTTT. This gives the protein CASSIGAVNTEAFF. The whole variable domain, remainder taken from reference TRBV19 and TRBJ1-1, is DGGITQSPKYLFRKEGQNVTLSCEQNLNHDAMYWYRQDPGQGLRLIYYSQIVNDFQKGDIAEGYSVSREKKESFPLTVTSAQKNPTAFYLCASSIGAVNTEAFFGQGTRLTVV.

V gene TRBV23-1 combines with J gene TRBJ2-7; 9 nucleotides agree with TRBD1. TRBV23-1 is filed as an ORF, its function uncertain. The ends lost 2 bases at V and 4 bases at J; junction bases unmatched: 3. There are 14 residues in the CDR3. CDR3 DNA sequence: TGCGCCAGCAGTCAAGGGACAGGGATTTACGAGCAGTACTTC. Its translation: CASSQGTGIYEQYF.

This clone has just a few counts. The V call is TRBV5-1, the J call TRBJ2-2; D gene unclear. Germline values: CDR1 SGHRS, CDR2 YFSETQ. The CDR3 is 15 residues long. The germline V and J ends were trimmed by 0 bases and 1 base, with 7 bases remaining between them. CDR3 nucleotides: TGCGCCAGCAGCTTGGTGGGCAGGAACACCGGGGAGCTGTTTTTT. It specifies CASSLVGRNTGELFF.

The chain joins TRBV30 to TRBJ1-5; D gene unclear. The V gene lost 4 bases and the J gene lost 12 bases, with 22 bases spanning the gap. The CDR3 contains 14 residues. CDR1 is GTSNPN, CDR2 SVGIG, per germline (reference sequence). CDR3: CAWTPKNNGPGQHF. The DNA for the CDR3 is TGTGCCTGGACCCCAAAGAACAATGGACCAGGCCAGCATTTT.

The chain joins TRBV4-2 to TRBJ1-1; D unresolved. CDR3 size: 15 residues. V was trimmed by 0 bases and J by 2 bases, leaving 10 bases between them. Germline V gives CDR1 LGHNA, CDR2 YNFKEQ. CDR3 region: CASSQDLYRNTEAFF. In DNA form, the CDR3 reads TGTGCCAGCAGCCAAGATCTCTACAGAAACACTGAAGCTTTCTTT.

The rearrangement links TRBV7-2 to TRBJ2-5; D ambiguous. Germline CDR1 reads SGHTA; CDR2 reads FQGNSA. Deletions cut 5 bases from V and 5 bases from J, with 12 bases between. CDR3 length: 13 amino acids. CDR3 bases: TGTGCCAGCAGCATCGGTCGAGCGGAGACCCAGTACTTC. Translation gives CASSIGRAETQYF. The full variable domain, completed using reference TRBV7-2 and TRBJ2-5, is GAGVSQSPSNKVTEKGKDVELRCDPISGHTALYWYRQSLGQGLEFLIYFQGNSAPDKSGLPSDRFSAERTGGSVSTLTIQRTQQEDSAVYLCASSIGRAETQYFGPGTRLLVL.

The chain combines TRBV7-3 with TRBJ2-1, with no clear D. The CDR3 is made up of 13 amino acids. Germline V gene data show CDR1 as SGHTA and CDR2 as FQGTGA. V lost 5 bases to trimming and J lost 3 bases, with 8 bases between them. CDR3 nucleotides: TGTGCCAGCAGCCCGGCAGGCTACAATGAGCAGTTCTTC. It yields the protein CASSPAGYNEQFF.

As to this clone: The sample holds other DNA sequences that translate to the same CDR3. The rearrangement joins TRBV4-2 to TRBJ2-1; D unresolved. The V and J ends lost 1 base and 3 bases respectively, with 4 bases between them. The germline V gene encodes CDR1 LGHNA and CDR2 YNFKEQ. The CDR3 length is 13 residues. This CDR3 is CASSQAGYNEQFF. CDR3 nucleotides: TGTGCCAGCAGCCAAGCCGGCTACAATGAGCAGTTCTTC.

The gene calls are TRBV13 and TRBJ2-4, with 10 bases fitting TRBD1. This CDR3 contains 14 residues. Germline V gene sequence: CDR1 PRHDT, CDR2 FYEKMQ (reference sequence). Unmatched junction bases numbered 1, after V lost 2 bases and J lost 6 bases. CDR3: CASSLRQGANIQYF. The CDR3 nucleotides are TGTGCCAGCAGCTTACGACAGGGGGCAAACATTCAGTACTTC. Full variable domain (missing parts from reference TRBV13 and TRBJ2-4): AAGVIQSPRHLIKEKRETATLKCYPIPRHDTVYWYQQGPGQDPQFLISFYEKMQSDKGSIPDRFSAQQFSDYHSELNMSSLELGDSALYFCASSLRQGANIQYFGAGTRLSVL.

The chain couples TRBV10-3 to TRBJ2-7, with D uncertain. The germline gives CDR1 ENHRY, CDR2 SYGVKD. The CDR3 consists of 12 residues. Deletions cut 0 bases from V and 5 bases from J, with 5 bases between. CDR3 sequence reads: CAISESSDEQYF. CDR3 in DNA: TGTGCCATCAGTGAGTCGAGCGACGAGCAGTACTTC.

The chain joins TRBV30 to TRBJ1-2; no clear D. V lost 5 bases, J lost 5 bases, and 9 bases lay in between. The CDR3 extends over 11 amino acids. Germline assignment: CDR1 GTSNPN and CDR2 SVGIG (reference sequence). In DNA form, the CDR3 reads TGTGCCTGGGCCATCGGGTATGGCTACACCTTC. Its translation is CAWAIGYGYTF.

This clone came up once. The chain recombines TRBV4-2 with TRBJ2-2, with 7 bases identical to TRBD1. This CDR3 has 18 amino acids. V was clipped by 3 bases and J by 4 bases; unmatched bases: 14. Germline assignment: CDR1 LGHNA and CDR2 YNFKEQ. CDR3: CASSQHLQGGSTTGELFF. The CDR3 nucleotides read TGTGCCAGCAGCCAGCACCTTCAAGGGGGCTCAACCACCGGGGAGCTGTTTTTT.

The chain is built from TRBV25-1 and TRBJ1-1; D remains unclear. V was cut by 0 bases and J by 0 bases, with 11 bases left in between. The CDR3 covers 16 residues. Germline CDR1 and CDR2: MGHDK and SYGVNS. CDR3 region: CASSEYWVGVNTEAFF. The CDR3, as DNA: TGTGCCAGCAGTGAATATTGGGTAGGAGTGAACACTGAAGCTTTCTTT.